This entry concerns a single T cell receptor (beta chain). Its antigen remains unidentified. This sample stems from a study of T cells after yellow fever vaccination. Study in general: Some fractions had low cell numbers, and these were prepared with SMART-Seq v4 Ultra Low Input.

General study points: There was a possibility that FACS-sorted repertoires contained abundant clonotypes contaminating from the bulk population. Most primary-vaccination clones reappeared after the booster (approximately 95% CD4, 75% to 90% CD8).

The CDR3 has 14 amino acids. Deletions cut 0 bases from V and 2 bases from J, with 9 bases between. Germline CDR1 SGHTS, CDR2 YDEGEE. UMIs and a universal primer site were added when TCR cDNA was made by 5'RACE template switching. MiXCR, applied by TCRdb to the 5' RACE reads, yields one record per CDR3 protein. The sample lists about 330,000 distinct CDR3 sequences; roughly 7% were seen once. This specimen was PBMCs, taken about 49 days after the first yellow fever vaccination. The clonotype comes from a man aged 18 to 29 who received the YFV17D yellow fever vaccine. The chain has TRBV5-8 and TRBJ2-7; D not certain. CDR3 DNA sequence: TGTGCCAGCAGCTTGGTATTCAGTACCTACGAGCAGTACGTC. Protein sequence: CASSLVFSTYEQYV.